This TCR beta chain is from a study of beta chain features in type 1 diabetes. Study-level background: Age, gender and cell yields were alike across patients and healthy donors. Study outcomes and limitations: The study left unresolved whether HLA type influences TCRB rearrangement. Cells carrying high TCR expression could end up over-represented when cDNA is sequenced.

V lost 7 bases, J lost 4 bases, and 13 bases lay in between. CDR1 and CDR2 (germline): GTSNPN, SVGIG (reference sequence). The CDR3 is 13 residues long. In the case of this clone: What it recognizes is unknown.

The study reverse transcribed the entire isolated RNA, so it sequenced expressed TCRB transcripts. Naive, central memory and regulatory T cell samples averaged roughly 3.6 million reads. Profiled with immunoSEQ multiplex PCR; TCRdb holds only in-frame clones, not every one. The table has 350,000 or so clones, around 19% seen once; the top ten hold approximately 0.043%. This rearrangement joins TRBV30 to TRBJ1-4; tentative D call: TRBD1 (6 bases). The sample comprised naive CD4+ T cells from blood. This TCR was recovered from a woman aged 18-30 years in good health. Here the CDR3 DNA reads TGTGCCTTTCAGGGGATTGGTAATGAAAAACTGTTTTTT. Amino acids: CAFQGIGNEKLFF.